Presented here are 13 T cell receptor beta chains from one specimen sequenced in a study of T cell repertoires in cytomegalovirus infection. From the reads, TCRdb called clonotypes with MiXCR, one entry per CDR3 protein. Seen here are roughly 920,000 distinct CDR3 sequences, about 33% observed once, and the top ten hold about an eighth. These receptors' targets are unknown. The sequencing used cultured CD8+ T cells from PBMCs, collected from culture after CMV antigen stimulation. The receptors come from a human donor in good health (CMV status not recorded). Some clones in this sample may be carry-over from other donors' samples.

This clonotype showed up just once. The chain has TRBV4-3 and TRBJ2-7; 8 nucleotides line up with TRBD1. Looked up from germline, CDR1 is LGHNA and CDR2 is YSLEER. The CDR3 consists of 15 residues. The CDR3 nucleotides read TGCGTCAGCAGCCAAGCCGGACAGGGCCTGGGGGAGCAGTACGTC. This codes for CVSSQAGQGLGEQYV.

The genes are TRBV13 and TRBJ2-3; D possibly corresponds to TRBD2 (6 bases). V shed 4 bases and J shed 3 bases, with 17 bases lying between them. The germline V gene encodes CDR1 PRHDT and CDR2 FYEKMQ (reference sequence). The CDR3 contains 16 residues. In DNA form, the CDR3 reads TGTGCCAGCAGCTCCGACTCGAGCGGGTCTACAGATACGCAGTATTTT. It translates to CASSSDSSGSTDTQYF. Combining the CDR3 with reference TRBV13 and TRBJ2-3 gives the whole variable domain AAGVIQSPRHLIKEKRETATLKCYPIPRHDTVYWYQQGPGQDPQFLISFYEKMQSDKGSIPDRFSAQQFSDYHSELNMSSLELGDSALYFCASSSDSSGSTDTQYFGPGTRLTVL.

V gene TRBV6-5 combines with J gene TRBJ2-3; D unresolved. The CDR3 covers 14 residues. Trimming pared 0 bases from V and 4 bases from J, leaving 8 bases between. Germline V gives CDR1 MNHEY, CDR2 SVGAGI. CDR3 loop: CASSYSQPADTQYF. CDR3 coding DNA: TGTGCCAGCAGTTACTCGCAGCCCGCAGATACGCAGTATTTT.

The chain has TRBV7-9 and TRBJ2-2, with D possibly matching TRBD1 (6 bases). CDR1 SEHNR and CDR2 FQNEAQ come from the germline V gene (reference sequence). The CDR3 spans 14 residues. The germline V and J ends were trimmed by 6 bases and 1 base, with 9 bases remaining between them. The CDR3 sequence is CASRSGQNTGELFF. Here the CDR3 DNA reads TGTGCCAGCAGATCGGGACAGAACACCGGGGAGCTGTTTTTT.

This clonotype was observed a few times. J is TRBJ1-6 and V is TRBV5-5; D remains ambiguous. Germline lookup yields CDR1 SGHKS and CDR2 YYEKEE (reference sequence). The CDR3 is 14 amino acids. Trimming pared 0 bases from V and 5 bases from J, leaving 6 bases between. In DNA form, the CDR3 reads TGTGCCAGCAGCTTGGAATTCCATAATTCACCCCTCCACTTT. Its translation is CASSLEFHNSPLHF.

This chain uses TRBV4-1 with TRBJ2-1, with 12 bases aligning to TRBD2. Germline V gene data show CDR1 as MGHRA and CDR2 as YSYEKL. This CDR3 region has 17 residues. J was trimmed by 2 bases and V by 0 bases; bases with no gene match: 2. CDR3 coding DNA: TGCGCCAGCAGCCAAGATTGGACTAGCGGGGCCTACAATGAGCAGTTCTTC. Protein: CASSQDWTSGAYNEQFF.

The rearrangement links TRBV27 to TRBJ2-7; possibly TRBD1 or TRBD2 for D (7 bases each). This CDR3 has 15 residues. Germline CDR1 reads MNHEY; CDR2 reads SMNVEV (reference sequence). The V end lost 5 bases, the J end lost 6 bases, and 20 bases lay between the germline ends. This CDR3 is CASSPQGGLFREQYF. The CDR3 DNA follows: TGTGCCAGCAGTCCTCAGGGGGGGCTGTTTCGCGAGCAGTACTTC.

The chain couples TRBV18 to TRBJ1-5; D may be TRBD1 (5 bases). V was cut by 3 bases and J by 5 bases, with 14 bases left in between. From germline, CDR1 is KGHSH and CDR2 LQKENI. The CDR3 is 15 amino acids. The CDR3, as DNA: TGTGCCAGCTCACCGGGACCACAGGTAGATCAGCCCCAGCATTTT. Translated: CASSPGPQVDQPQHF.

This clonotype was detected only once. V and J are TRBV19 and TRBJ2-7, with 8 bases that match TRBD2. With 2 bases clipped from V and 7 bases from J, the junction kept 7 bases outside the gene matches. The CDR3 spans 14 residues. Germline V gene data show CDR1 as LNHDA and CDR2 as SQIVND (reference sequence). Here the CDR3 reads CASSISIRGGEQYV. CDR3 sequence (DNA): TGTGCCAGTAGTATAAGCATCCGGGGGGGAGAGCAGTACGTC.

This clonotype came up many times. J is TRBJ1-6 and V is TRBV7-2, with D possibly being TRBD1 (6 bases). The CDR3 totals 18 residues. Per germline, CDR1 SGHTA and CDR2 FQGNSA. The V and J ends lost 3 bases and 2 bases respectively, with 17 bases between them. Written as DNA, the CDR3 is TGTGCCAGCAGCTTCGCCGGGGGCGCTAAGGCCTATAATTCACCCCTCCACTTT. It encodes CASSFAGGAKAYNSPLHF.

The gene calls are TRBV6-1 and TRBJ1-5; no clear D gene. The CDR3 totals 11 residues. The germline V gene encodes CDR1 MNHNS and CDR2 SASEGT. V was clipped by 3 bases and J by 8 bases, with 5 bases between them. CDR3 sequence: CASSDREPQHF. DNA for the CDR3: TGTGCCAGCAGTGATAGAGAGCCCCAGCATTTT.

This clonotype was found a few times. The chain is built from TRBV27 and TRBJ1-1, with D uncertain. Germline V gene sequence: CDR1 MNHEY, CDR2 SMNVEV (reference sequence). The CDR3 spans 15 residues. V shed 6 bases and J shed 1 base, with 15 bases lying between them. CDR3 region: CASRSMAIGNTEAFF. CDR3 DNA: TGTGCCAGCAGGTCCATGGCGATTGGGAACACTGAAGCTTTCTTT.

This clonotype came up a few times. This sequence joins TRBV25-1 and TRBJ1-2; TRBD1 agrees at 8 bases. The CDR3 covers 17 residues. J was trimmed by 6 bases and V by 2 bases; bases with no gene match: 14. Germline V lookup: CDR1 MGHDK, CDR2 SYGVNS. The CDR3 reads CASSEPNRGSPLDGYTF. Here the CDR3 DNA reads TGTGCCAGCAGTGAACCGAACAGGGGGAGCCCACTAGATGGCTACACCTTC.